The next 22 T cell receptor beta chains were all read from a single sample in a study of cytomegalovirus exposure and HLA in healthy donors. The PCR employed 60 Vbeta primers together with 13 Jbeta primers. TCRdb keeps only in-frame clones here, not all; method: immunoSEQ multiplex PCR. The sample holds 95,000 to 100,000 clones, 65% to 80% seen once. What was sequenced was PBMCs. Receptors originate from a man between 45 and 60 years old in good health and CMV-seronegative.

This rearrangement joins TRBV18 to TRBJ2-7, with 10 bases matching TRBD1. The length of the CDR3 is 16 residues. Unmatched junction bases numbered 4, after V lost 2 bases and J lost 0 bases. The germline gives CDR1 KGHSH, CDR2 LQKENI. This chain's CDR3 is CASSPGGTGVSYEQYF. The CDR3 region has the DNA TGTGCCAGCTCACCAGGAGGGACAGGGGTCTCCTACGAGCAGTACTTC. Using reference TRBV18 and TRBJ2-7 for the parts outside the CDR3, the full variable domain is NAGVMQNPRHLVRRRGQEARLRCSPMKGHSHVYWYRQLPEEGLKFMVYLQKENIIDESGMPKERFSAEFPKEGPSILRIQQVVRGDSAAYFCASSPGGTGVSYEQYFGPGTRLTVT.

This clone appeared a few times. The chain carries TRBV5-6 and TRBJ2-1; 10 nucleotides agree with TRBD2. J lost 6 bases, V lost 1 base, and 7 bases had no gene match. The CDR3 length is 16 residues. Germline V gene data show CDR1 as SGHDT and CDR2 as YYEEEE. The CDR3 nucleotides read TGTGCCAGCAGCTTGTTTGTGGTAGCGGGGGGCAATGAGCAGTTCTTC. The encoded protein is CASSLFVVAGGNEQFF.

J is TRBJ2-1 and V is TRBV28, with 10 bases matching TRBD2. Germline lookup yields CDR1 MDHEN and CDR2 SYDVKM. V was clipped by 2 bases and J by 7 bases; unmatched bases: 8. The CDR3 extends over 16 amino acids. The CDR3 DNA is TGTGCCAGCAGTTTAGGTGGGACTAGCGTTAGGAATGAGCAGTTCTTC. This encodes CASSLGGTSVRNEQFF.

V is TRBV4-2 and J is TRBJ1-4, with TRBD1 matching 7 bases. Germline V gene sequence: CDR1 LGHNA, CDR2 YNFKEQ. The CDR3 covers 14 residues. V shed 4 bases, J shed 8 bases, and the junction held 7 bases outside the gene matches. The CDR3, as DNA: TGTGCCAGCAGCCTAGACAGGGTACGGGAAAAACTGTTTTTT. This translates into CASSLDRVREKLFF.

This chain connects TRBV20-1 to TRBJ1-1; D gene ambiguous. Germline-derived CDR1 and CDR2 are DFQATT and SNEGSKA (reference sequence). The V gene lost 6 bases and the J gene lost 10 bases, with 12 bases spanning the gap. This CDR3 has 10 amino acids. The CDR3 region has the DNA TGCAGTGCCCACCTAAGTGGAGCTTTCTTT. Its protein is CSAHLSGAFF.

V is TRBV16 and J is TRBJ2-5, with 10 bases that match TRBD2. J was trimmed by 5 bases and V by 0 bases; bases with no gene match: 9. The CDR3 extends over 17 amino acids. Germline V gene lookup returns CDR1 KGHSY and CDR2 FQNENV. CDR3 loop: CASSQSVIAGGDETQYF. The CDR3 DNA is TGTGCCAGCAGCCAATCGGTCATAGCGGGAGGTGATGAGACCCAGTACTTC.

The chain employs TRBV4-1 and TRBJ1-2; 8 bases are shared with TRBD1. Trimming at V came to 5 bases and at J to 5 bases, leaving 16 bases not matched to a gene. CDR3 size: 17 residues. Germline V gives CDR1 MGHRA, CDR2 YSYEKL. The CDR3 region has the DNA TGCGCCAGCAGCTCAGGGTCTGGGGGCAGGGGGCTATATGGCTACACCTTC. This sequence encodes CASSSGSGGRGLYGYTF.

This clone showed up just a few times. V and J are TRBV18 and TRBJ1-1; 9 bases line up with TRBD1. The junction had 5 bases not matched to a gene; V was cut back by 5 bases and J by 1 base. This CDR3 has 15 residues. Germline-derived CDR1 and CDR2 are KGHSH and LQKENI. CDR3 amino acids: CASSSQGAENTEAFF. CDR3 in DNA: TGTGCCAGCTCATCACAGGGGGCAGAGAACACTGAAGCTTTCTTT.

The rearrangement uses TRBV6-5 and TRBJ2-1; D is ambiguous. CDR3 length equals 14 residues. Trimming stripped 2 bases from V and 9 bases from J, with 14 bases between. The germline V gene has CDR1 MNHEY and CDR2 SVGAGI. CDR3 loop: CASSYGATGGEQFF. DNA for the CDR3: TGTGCCAGCAGTTACGGAGCGACCGGTGGTGAGCAGTTCTTC.

The chain recombines TRBV5-5 with TRBJ1-4; a possible D gene is TRBD1 (6 bases). V shed 4 bases and J shed 6 bases, with 13 bases lying between them. This CDR3 has 14 amino acids. CDR1 and CDR2 from the germline V gene are SGHKS and YYEKEE (reference sequence). This chain's CDR3 is CASSKQGRDEKLFF. DNA for the CDR3: TGTGCCAGCAGCAAACAGGGAAGAGATGAAAAACTGTTTTTT.

This chain connects TRBV18 to TRBJ2-7, with 8 nucleotides matching TRBD1. This CDR3 has 13 amino acids. J lost 3 bases, V lost 5 bases, and 3 bases had no gene match. Germline CDR1 KGHSH, CDR2 LQKENI. The CDR3 nucleotides are TGTGCCAGCTCATACGGACAGGGCTACGAGCAGTACTTC. Translating gives CASSYGQGYEQYF.

V is TRBV19 and J is TRBJ2-7, with 7 bases identical to TRBD1. Trimming took 5 bases from V and 4 from J; bases not matched to a gene: 8. The germline CDR1 and CDR2 sequences are LNHDA and SQIVND (reference sequence). CDR3 size: 14 residues. The chain's CDR3 is CASSPRTGAYEQYF. CDR3 sequence (DNA): TGTGCCAGTAGTCCCCGGACAGGAGCGTACGAGCAGTACTTC.

V usage is TRBV28 and J usage is TRBJ2-5; 7 bases map to TRBD2. The germline CDR1 and CDR2 sequences are MDHEN and SYDVKM. V trimming: 4 bases; J trimming: 4 bases; junction bases outside the gene matches: 6. This CDR3 has 14 amino acids. CDR3 amino acids: CASSWGGARETQYF. Written as DNA, the CDR3 is TGTGCCAGCAGTTGGGGAGGGGCGCGAGAGACCCAGTACTTC. Full variable domain (rest looked up from reference TRBV28 and TRBJ2-5): DVKVTQSSRYLVKRTGEKVFLECVQDMDHENMFWYRQDPGLGLRLIYFSYDVKMKEKGDIPEGYSVSREKKERFSLILESASTNQTSMYLCASSWGGARETQYFGPGTRLLVL.

V usage is TRBV28 and J usage is TRBJ1-2, with 7 bases identical to TRBD1. J was trimmed by 2 bases and V by 3 bases; bases with no gene match: 15. The length of the CDR3 is 18 residues. Germline loops: CDR1 MDHEN, CDR2 SYDVKM. CDR3 bases: TGTGCCAGCAGTTTCGGCAGACTAGACAGGGCTGGCAACTATGGCTACACCTTC. Amino acid sequence: CASSFGRLDRAGNYGYTF.

In this sample, this clone turned up a few times. The genes are TRBV5-6 and TRBJ2-2, with a possible D match to TRBD2 (5 bases). Deletions cut 0 bases from V and 7 bases from J, with 13 bases between. The CDR3 has 15 amino acids. The V gene's germline CDR1 is SGHDT and CDR2 YYEEEE. The CDR3 coding sequence is TGTGCCAGCAGCTTGGGAGACCGCCGGGGCGGGGAGCTGTTTTTT. This gives the protein CASSLGDRRGGELFF. The full variable domain, its missing parts supplied by reference TRBV5-6 and TRBJ2-2, is DAGVTQSPTHLIKTRGQQVTLRCSPKSGHDTVSWYQQALGQGPQFIFQYYEEEERQRGNFPDRFSGHQFPNYSSELNVNALLLGDSALYLCASSLGDRRGGELFFGEGSRLTVL.

The V gene is TRBV7-2, the J gene TRBJ1-4; 8 bases are a match to TRBD1. Germline CDR1 reads SGHTA; CDR2 reads FQGNSA. The CDR3 has 14 residues. With V trimmed by 2 bases and J by 8 bases, 4 bases remained unmatched. The CDR3 DNA is TGTGCCAGCAGCTTACAGGGGGCTAGCGAAAAACTGTTTTTT. Translating it yields CASSLQGASEKLFF.

This chain uses TRBV28 with TRBJ2-1; 7 nucleotides agree with TRBD1. The CDR3 is 16 amino acids. The V segment lost 2 bases and the J segment 5 bases; nucleotides outside the gene matches: 9. The germline CDR1 and CDR2 sequences are MDHEN and SYDVKM. This CDR3 is CASSLNGDSLDNEQFF. In nucleotides, the CDR3 is TGTGCCAGCAGTTTAAATGGGGACAGTTTAGACAATGAGCAGTTCTTC.

This chain uses TRBV21-1 with TRBJ2-6; TRBD2 is the table's D call and was not checked against the DNA. TRBV21-1 is an annotated pseudogene. This CDR3 is built from 12 residues. The CDR3 DNA reads as TGTGCCAGCAGCAGTCGGAGGCGAGTCCTGACTTTC. It yields the protein CASSSRRRVLTF.

The J gene is TRBJ2-3, the V gene TRBV9, with D perhaps TRBD2 (5 bases). V dropped 4 bases and J dropped 0 bases, with 15 bases sitting between them. Per germline, CDR1 SGDLS and CDR2 YYNGEE. This CDR3 spans 16 amino acids. The CDR3 DNA reads as TGTGCCAGCAGCCGCTTTTGGGGAGCTAGCACAGATACGCAGTATTTT. Residues: CASSRFWGASTDTQYF.

The chain links TRBV2 to TRBJ2-3; 13 bases agree with TRBD2. V was clipped by 5 bases and J by 5 bases; unmatched bases: 4. Germline values: CDR1 SNHLY, CDR2 FYNNEI. CDR3 length: 15 amino acids. The CDR3 sequence is CASSLLAGGGDTQYF. CDR3 coding DNA: TGTGCCAGCAGTCTACTAGCGGGGGGGGGAGATACGCAGTATTTT.

The chain carries TRBV30 and TRBJ1-1; weak D call: TRBD1 (5 bases). CDR1 GTSNPN and CDR2 SVGIG come from the germline V gene (reference sequence). This CDR3 comprises 11 residues. Trimming stripped 2 bases from V and 8 bases from J, with 9 bases between. Written as DNA, the CDR3 is TGTGCCTGGAGTAGGGGTAGGGAAGCTTTCTTT. Protein sequence: CAWSRGREAFF.

The rearrangement joins TRBV6-1 to TRBJ1-5; possible D gene TRBD1, 5 bases. The CDR3 loop spans 13 amino acids. V shed 3 bases and J shed 5 bases, with 8 bases lying between them. Germline loops: CDR1 MNHNS, CDR2 SASEGT. This chain's CDR3 is CASSEQGDQPQHF. CDR3 nucleotides: TGTGCCAGCAGTGAGCAGGGCGATCAGCCCCAGCATTTT.